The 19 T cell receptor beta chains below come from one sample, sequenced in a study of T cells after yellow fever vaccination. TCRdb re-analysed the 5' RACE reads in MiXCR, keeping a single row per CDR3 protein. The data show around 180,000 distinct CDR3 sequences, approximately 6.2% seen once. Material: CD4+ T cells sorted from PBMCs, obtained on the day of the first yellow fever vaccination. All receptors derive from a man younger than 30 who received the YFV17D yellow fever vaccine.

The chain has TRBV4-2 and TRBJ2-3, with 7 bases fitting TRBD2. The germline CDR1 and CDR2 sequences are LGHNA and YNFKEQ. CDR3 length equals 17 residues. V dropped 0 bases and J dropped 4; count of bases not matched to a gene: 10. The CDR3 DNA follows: TGTGCCAGCAGCCAAGAATTACGGGGGGACGTCGCAGATACGCAGTATTTT. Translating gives CASSQELRGDVADTQYF.

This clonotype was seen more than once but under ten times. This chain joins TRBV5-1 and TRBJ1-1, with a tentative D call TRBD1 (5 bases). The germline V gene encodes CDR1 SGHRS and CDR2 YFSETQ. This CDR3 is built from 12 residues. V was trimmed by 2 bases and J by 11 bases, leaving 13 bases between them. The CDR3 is CASSFDGDLAFF. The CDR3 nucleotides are TGCGCCAGCAGCTTTGATGGGGACCTGGCTTTCTTT.

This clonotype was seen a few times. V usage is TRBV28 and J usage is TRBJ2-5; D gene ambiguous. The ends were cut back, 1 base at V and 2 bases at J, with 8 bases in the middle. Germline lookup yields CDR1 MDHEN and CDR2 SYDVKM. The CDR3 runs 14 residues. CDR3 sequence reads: CASSLYRRQETQYF. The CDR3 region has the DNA TGTGCCAGCAGTTTATACCGAAGGCAAGAGACCCAGTACTTC.

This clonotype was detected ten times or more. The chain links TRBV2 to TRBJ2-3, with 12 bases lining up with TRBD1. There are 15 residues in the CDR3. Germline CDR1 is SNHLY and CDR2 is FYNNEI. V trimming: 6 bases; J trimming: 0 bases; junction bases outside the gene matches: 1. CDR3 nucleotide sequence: TGTGCCAGCAGGGGACAGGGGGCTAGCACAGATACGCAGTATTTT. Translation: CASRGQGASTDTQYF.

CDR3: CSTSPGGQETQYF. The DNA for the CDR3 is TGCAGTACCTCCCCAGGGGGCCAAGAGACCCAGTACTTC. The V call is TRBV20-1, the J call TRBJ2-5; 7 bases fit TRBD1. V was pared by 8 bases and J by 1 base, with 7 bases of the junction left unmatched. From germline, CDR1 is DFQATT and CDR2 SNEGSKA (reference sequence). The CDR3 loop spans 13 amino acids.

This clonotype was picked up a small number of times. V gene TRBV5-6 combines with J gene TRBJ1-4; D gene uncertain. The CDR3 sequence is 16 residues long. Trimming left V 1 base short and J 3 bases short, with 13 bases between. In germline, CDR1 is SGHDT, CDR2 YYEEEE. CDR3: CASSLYVGFANEKLFF. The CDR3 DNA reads TGTGCCAGCAGCTTGTATGTCGGGTTTGCTAATGAAAAACTGTTTTTT.

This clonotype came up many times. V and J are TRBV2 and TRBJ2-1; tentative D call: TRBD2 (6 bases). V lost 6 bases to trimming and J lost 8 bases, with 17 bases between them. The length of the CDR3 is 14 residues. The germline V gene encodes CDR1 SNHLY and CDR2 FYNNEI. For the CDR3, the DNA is TGTGCCAGCAGGAGCGATCCGGAGGGCTATGAGCAGTTCTTC. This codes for CASRSDPEGYEQFF.

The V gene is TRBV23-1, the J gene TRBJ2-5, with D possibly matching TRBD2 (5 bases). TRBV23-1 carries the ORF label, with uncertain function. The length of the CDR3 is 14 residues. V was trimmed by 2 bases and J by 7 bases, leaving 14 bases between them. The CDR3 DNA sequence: TGCGCCAGCAGTCAAGAGGGAGCCCCTGTGACCCAGTACTTC. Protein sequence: CASSQEGAPVTQYF.

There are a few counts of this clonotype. The CDR3 sequence: CASSRKLASTDTQYF. The CDR3 bases are TGTGCCAGCAGCCGCAAACTAGCCAGCACAGATACGCAGTATTTT. The chain joins TRBV3-1 to TRBJ2-3, with D possibly being TRBD2 (6 bases). The V gene lost 4 bases and the J gene lost 0 bases, with 11 bases spanning the gap. CDR1 and CDR2 from the germline V gene are LGHDT and YNNKEL (reference sequence). There are 15 residues in the CDR3.

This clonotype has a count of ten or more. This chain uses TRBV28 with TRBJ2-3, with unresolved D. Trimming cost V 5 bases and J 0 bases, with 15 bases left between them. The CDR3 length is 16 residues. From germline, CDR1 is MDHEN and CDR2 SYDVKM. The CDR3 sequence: CASSGAVLPSTDTQYF. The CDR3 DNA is TGTGCCAGCAGTGGAGCTGTCCTCCCAAGCACAGATACGCAGTATTTT.

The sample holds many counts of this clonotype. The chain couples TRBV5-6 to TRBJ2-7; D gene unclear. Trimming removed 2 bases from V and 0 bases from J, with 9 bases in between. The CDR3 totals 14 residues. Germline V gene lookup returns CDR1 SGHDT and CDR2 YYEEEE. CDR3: CASSFRATSYEQYV. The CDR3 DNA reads TGTGCCAGCAGCTTCCGGGCGACCTCCTACGAGCAGTACGTC.

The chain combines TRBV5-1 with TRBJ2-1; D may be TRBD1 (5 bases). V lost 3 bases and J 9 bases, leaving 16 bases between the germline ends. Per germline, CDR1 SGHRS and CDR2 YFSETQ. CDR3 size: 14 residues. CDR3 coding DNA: TGCGCCAGCAGCTCAAGGGGCTTCGGTAGTGAGCAGTTCTTC. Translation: CASSSRGFGSEQFF.

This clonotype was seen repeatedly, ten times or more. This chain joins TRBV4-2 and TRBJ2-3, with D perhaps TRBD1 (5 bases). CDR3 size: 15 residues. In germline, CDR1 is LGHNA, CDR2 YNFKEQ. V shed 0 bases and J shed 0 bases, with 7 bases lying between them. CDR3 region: CASSQDRGSTDTQYF. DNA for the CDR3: TGTGCCAGCAGCCAAGATAGGGGTAGCACAGATACGCAGTATTTT.

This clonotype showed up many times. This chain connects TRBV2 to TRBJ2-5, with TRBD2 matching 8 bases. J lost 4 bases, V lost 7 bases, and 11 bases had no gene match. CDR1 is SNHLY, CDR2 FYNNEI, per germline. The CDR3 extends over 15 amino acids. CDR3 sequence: CASTDDPGLVETQYF. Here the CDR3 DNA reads TGTGCCAGCACTGATGACCCGGGACTAGTAGAGACCCAGTACTTC.

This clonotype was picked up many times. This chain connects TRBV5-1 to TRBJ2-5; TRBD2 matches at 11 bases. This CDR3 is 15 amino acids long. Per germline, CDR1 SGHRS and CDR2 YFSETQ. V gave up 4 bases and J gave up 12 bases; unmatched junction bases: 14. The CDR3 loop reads CASSRQPGLAAKEYF. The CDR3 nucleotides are TGCGCCAGCAGCAGGCAACCGGGACTAGCGGCAAAGGAGTACTTC.

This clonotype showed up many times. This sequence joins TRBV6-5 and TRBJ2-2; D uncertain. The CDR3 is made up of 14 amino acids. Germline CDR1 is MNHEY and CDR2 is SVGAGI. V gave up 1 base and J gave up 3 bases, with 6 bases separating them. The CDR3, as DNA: TGTGCCAGCAGTTACTATGGGGACACCGGGGAGCTGTTTTTT. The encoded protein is CASSYYGDTGELFF.

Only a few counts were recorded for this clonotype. The CDR3 DNA follows: TGTGCCAGCAGCTTGAGTGTGACAGGGCCGGACGAGCAGTACTTC. As protein: CASSLSVTGPDEQYF. The chain uses TRBV5-4 and TRBJ2-7; TRBD1 aligns across 7 bases. After removal of 1 base from V and 5 bases from J, the junction contained 9 bases not matched to a gene. Germline-derived CDR1 and CDR2 are SGHNT and YYREEE (reference sequence). The CDR3 loop spans 15 amino acids.

CDR3 region: CASSPGTVGNEQFF. CDR3 DNA sequence: TGTGCCAGCAGCCCGGGGACAGTGGGCAATGAGCAGTTCTTC. The chain recombines TRBV5-5 with TRBJ2-1; TRBD1 matches at 7 bases. This CDR3 comprises 14 residues. The V and J ends lost 4 bases and 6 bases, in that order; junction bases with no gene match: 7. Germline V CDR1 and CDR2: SGHKS, YYEKEE (reference sequence).

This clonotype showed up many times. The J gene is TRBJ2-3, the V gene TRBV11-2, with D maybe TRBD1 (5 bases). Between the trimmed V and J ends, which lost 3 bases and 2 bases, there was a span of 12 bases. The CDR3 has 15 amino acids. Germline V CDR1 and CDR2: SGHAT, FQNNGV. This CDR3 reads CASSFRTHYTDTQYF. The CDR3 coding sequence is TGTGCCAGCAGCTTCCGGACACACTACACAGATACGCAGTATTTT.